This record covers a single T cell receptor beta chain. Its antigen remains unidentified. Germline and junction disagree at one end, which may indicate a read error. Alongside a J-beta primer mix, a sample-barcoded 5' primer served in a second PCR lasting about 7 to 11 cycles. TCRdb analysed the 5' RACE reads with MiXCR anew, one entry per CDR3 protein. The sample yields 780,000 or so distinct CDR3 sequences, roughly 50% seen once. The data originate from a study of blood T cells in healthy people across ages. General observations from the study: In long-lived donors, naive CD4+ cell counts and diversity exceeded those of aged donors.

Germline V gives CDR1 KGHDR, CDR2 SFDVKD. The CDR3 runs 14 residues. What was sequenced was blood. The receptor was derived from a man aged 35 to 55 in good health. J is TRBJ2-3 and V is TRBV24-1; D may be TRBD1 or TRBD2 (5 bases each). Written as DNA, the CDR3 is TGTGCCACCAGAGGGGACCGACCCACAGATATGCAGTATTTT. Amino acids: CATRGDRPTDMQYF.